The 8 T cell receptor beta chains below were found in one sample sequenced in a study of spatial heterogeneity in lung cancer. TCRdb re-called the 5' RACE reads with MiXCR, one entry per CDR3 protein. The sample lists around 23,000 distinct CDR3 sequences; 5% to 7% were seen once. The study's findings and limits: Tumoral mutation counts were tracked by counts of expanded intratumoral alpha and beta TCRs.

Described time point: sample taken at primary tumor resection. Antigens of these TCRs are unknown. Source: lung tumor tissue, taken at surgery. The receptors stem from a male donor with early-stage non-small cell lung cancer.

This clonotype occurred many times. The chain recombines TRBV28 with TRBJ2-1; TRBD2 agrees at 9 bases. J gave up 2 bases and V 5 bases, and 1 base lay outside the gene matches. This CDR3 has 14 residues. Germline V lookup: CDR1 MDHEN, CDR2 SYDVKM. DNA for the CDR3: TGTGCCAGCAGTGGGACTAGCCCCTACAATGAGCAGTTCTTC. Encoded protein: CASSGTSPYNEQFF. Full variable domain (missing parts from reference TRBV28 and TRBJ2-1): DVKVTQSSRYLVKRTGEKVFLECVQDMDHENMFWYRQDPGLGLRLIYFSYDVKMKEKGDIPEGYSVSREKKERFSLILESASTNQTSMYLCASSGTSPYNEQFFGPGTRLTVL.

This clonotype appeared a few times. V usage is TRBV6-2 or TRBV6-3 and J usage is TRBJ1-2; D remains ambiguous. Per the germline V gene, CDR1 is MNHEY and CDR2 is SVGEGT. CDR3 length: 12 amino acids. V dropped 2 bases and J dropped 5 bases, with 6 bases sitting between them. The CDR3 region is CASSYPWYGYTF. The CDR3, as DNA: TGTGCCAGCAGTTACCCATGGTATGGCTACACCTTC.

This clonotype was recorded a few times. The chain links TRBV20-1 to TRBJ2-5; TRBD1 might be the D (5 bases). The germline V and J ends were trimmed by 0 bases and 0 bases, with 17 bases remaining between them. The CDR3 contains 17 residues. CDR1 and CDR2 (germline): DFQATT, SNEGSKA (reference sequence). CDR3 residues: CSARDWGSPEHQETQYF. The CDR3 bases are TGCAGTGCTAGAGATTGGGGCAGCCCCGAGCACCAAGAGACCCAGTACTTC.

This clonotype occurred many times. V and J are TRBV4-3 and TRBJ2-1; D uncertain. The V gene's germline CDR1 is LGHNA and CDR2 YSLEER. V lost 1 base and J lost 4, with 11 bases in between. The length of the CDR3 is 15 residues. The CDR3 region is CASSQGSLSYNEQFF. CDR3 DNA sequence: TGCGCCAGCAGCCAAGGGTCGCTTTCTTACAATGAGCAGTTCTTC.

This clonotype has a count of ten or more. V and J are TRBV6-5 and TRBJ2-2; TRBD1 might be the D (5 bases). Per the germline V gene, CDR1 is MNHEY and CDR2 is SVGAGI. V dropped 2 bases and J dropped 3 bases, with 10 bases sitting between them. The CDR3 consists of 15 residues. The CDR3 sequence: CASSYTGAHTGELFF. The CDR3 coding sequence is TGTGCCAGCAGTTACACTGGGGCCCACACCGGGGAGCTGTTTTTT.

This clonotype was detected many times. V is TRBV20-1 and J is TRBJ2-5; 8 nucleotides agree with TRBD2. This CDR3 contains 12 residues. Germline assignment: CDR1 DFQATT and CDR2 SNEGSKA (reference sequence). The junction had 0 bases not matched to a gene; V was cut back by 5 bases and J by 1 base. The CDR3 is CSARGGQETQYF. The CDR3, as DNA: TGCAGTGCTCGGGGGGGCCAAGAGACCCAGTACTTC.

At least ten counts were recorded for this clonotype. The chain employs TRBV24-1 and TRBJ1-2; no reliable D call. The CDR3 spans 13 residues. In germline, CDR1 is KGHDR, CDR2 SFDVKD. Trimming removed 0 bases at V and 8 bases at J, with 9 bases between. The CDR3 loop reads CATSDLAGFGYTF. For the CDR3, the DNA is TGTGCCACCAGTGATTTGGCTGGGTTCGGCTACACCTTC.

At least ten counts were recorded for this clonotype. This rearrangement joins TRBV7-2 to TRBJ1-1, with unresolved D. Germline V lookup: CDR1 SGHTA, CDR2 FQGNSA. The CDR3 extends over 15 amino acids. Trimming took 1 base from V and 5 from J, leaving 14 bases between them. CDR3: CASSLDGRTRTEAFF. The CDR3 region has the DNA TGTGCCAGCAGCTTAGACGGCCGAACAAGGACTGAAGCTTTCTTT.